The clone carrying this T cell receptor beta chain was seen once. Its matching antigen is unknown. J gave up 2 bases and V 2 bases, and 11 bases lay outside the gene matches. The CDR3 is made up of 17 amino acids. From germline, CDR1 is SGHKS and CDR2 YYEKEE (reference sequence). This sample is part of a study of T cell responses to AZD1222 COVID-19 vaccine. The assay was immunoSEQ multiplex PCR, and TCRdb's table has in-frame clones only and misses some. The sample lists around 87,000 clones, roughly nine tenths occurring once. Study-level points and caveats: Researchers report vaccine-associated CD4 TCRs spanning spike, with dominance at 160-218 and 743-854. Repertoires were sampled only after the peak T cell response. Nearly half of spike-specific TCRs reportedly go after variant regions that carry no mutations.

Sequenced here: peripheral blood, sampled 28 days after the second AZD1222 dose. The chain combines TRBV5-5 with TRBJ2-3, with 7 bases that match TRBD2. The sequence came from an adult who received the AZD1222 COVID-19 vaccine. The CDR3 nucleotides are TGTGCCAGCAGCTTAATGCGGGGGAGCCCCCTCACAGATACGCAGTATTTT. It yields the protein CASSLMRGSPLTDTQYF. The entire variable domain, with the rest obtained from reference TRBV5-5 and TRBJ2-3, is as follows: DAGVTQSPTHLIKTRGQQVTLRCSPISGHKSVSWYQQVLGQGPQFIFQYYEKEERGRGNFPDRFSARQFPNYSSELNVNALLLGDSALYLCASSLMRGSPLTDTQYFGPGTRLTVL.